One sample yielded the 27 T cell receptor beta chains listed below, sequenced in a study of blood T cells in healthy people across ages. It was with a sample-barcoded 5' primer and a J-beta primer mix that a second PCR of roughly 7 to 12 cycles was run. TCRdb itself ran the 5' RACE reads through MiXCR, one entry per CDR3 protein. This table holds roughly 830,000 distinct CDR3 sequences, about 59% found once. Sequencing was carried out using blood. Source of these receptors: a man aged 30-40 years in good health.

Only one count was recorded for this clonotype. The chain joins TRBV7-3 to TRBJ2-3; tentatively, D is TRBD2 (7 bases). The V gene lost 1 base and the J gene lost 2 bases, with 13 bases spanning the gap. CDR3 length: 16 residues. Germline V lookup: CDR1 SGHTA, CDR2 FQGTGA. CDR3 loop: CASSLNIGGPTDTQYF. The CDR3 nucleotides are TGTGCCAGCAGCTTAAATATCGGGGGGCCCACAGATACGCAGTATTTT.

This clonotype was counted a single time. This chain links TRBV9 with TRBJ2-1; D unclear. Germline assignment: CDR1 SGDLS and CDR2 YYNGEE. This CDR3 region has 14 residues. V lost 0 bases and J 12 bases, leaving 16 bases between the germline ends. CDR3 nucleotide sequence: TGTGCCAGCAGCGTAGACGAAACGGTTCTAATGCAGTTCTTC. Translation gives CASSVDETVLMQFF.

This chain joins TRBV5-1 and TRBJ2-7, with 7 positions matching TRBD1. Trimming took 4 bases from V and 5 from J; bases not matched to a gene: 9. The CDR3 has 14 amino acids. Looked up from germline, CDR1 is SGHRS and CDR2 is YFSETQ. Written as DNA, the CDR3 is TGCGCCAGCAGCCCGTCGACAGGGTCCCACGAGCAGTACTTC. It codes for CASSPSTGSHEQYF.

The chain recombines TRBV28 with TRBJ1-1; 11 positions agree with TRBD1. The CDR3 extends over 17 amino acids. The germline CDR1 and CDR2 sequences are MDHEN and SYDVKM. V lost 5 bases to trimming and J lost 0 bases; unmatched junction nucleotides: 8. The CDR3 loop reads CASSRRTGGFMNTEAFF. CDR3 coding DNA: TGTGCCAGCAGTCGAAGGACAGGGGGCTTCATGAACACTGAAGCTTTCTTT.

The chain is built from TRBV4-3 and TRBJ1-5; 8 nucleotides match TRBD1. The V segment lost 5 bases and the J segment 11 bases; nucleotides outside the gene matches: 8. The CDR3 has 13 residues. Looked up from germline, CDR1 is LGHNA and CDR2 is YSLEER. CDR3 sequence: CASSRTGLEAQHF. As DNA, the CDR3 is TGCGCCAGCAGCAGGACAGGGCTAGAGGCCCAGCATTTT.

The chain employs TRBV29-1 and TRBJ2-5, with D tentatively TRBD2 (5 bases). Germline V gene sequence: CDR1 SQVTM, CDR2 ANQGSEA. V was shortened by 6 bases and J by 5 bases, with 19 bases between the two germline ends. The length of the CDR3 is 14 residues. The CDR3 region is CSVVDFHPSETQYF. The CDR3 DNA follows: TGCAGCGTGGTGGACTTCCACCCGAGCGAGACCCAGTACTTC.

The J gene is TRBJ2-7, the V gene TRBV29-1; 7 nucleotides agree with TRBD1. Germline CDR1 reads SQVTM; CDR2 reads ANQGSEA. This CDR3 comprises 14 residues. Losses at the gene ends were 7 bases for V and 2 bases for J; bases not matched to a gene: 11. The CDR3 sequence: CSAREQGPPYEQYF. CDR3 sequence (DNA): TGCAGCGCTCGAGAACAGGGGCCACCCTACGAGCAGTACTTC.

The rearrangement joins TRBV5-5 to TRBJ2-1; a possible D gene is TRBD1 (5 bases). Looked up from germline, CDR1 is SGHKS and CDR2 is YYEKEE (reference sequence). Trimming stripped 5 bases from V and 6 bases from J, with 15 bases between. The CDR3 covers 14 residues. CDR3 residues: CASSLLQVSNEQFF. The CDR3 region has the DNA TGTGCCAGCAGTTTGTTACAGGTATCCAATGAGCAGTTCTTC.

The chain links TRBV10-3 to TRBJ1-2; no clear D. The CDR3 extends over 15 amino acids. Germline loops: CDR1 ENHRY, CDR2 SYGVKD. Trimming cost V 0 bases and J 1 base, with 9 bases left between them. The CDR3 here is CAISESQRVNYGYTF. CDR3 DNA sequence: TGTGCCATCAGTGAGTCACAAAGGGTTAACTATGGCTACACCTTC.

The CDR3, as DNA: TGTGCCAGCACCCCGTTGGCCAGGCCTAGGGATGGCTACACCTTC. The encoded protein is CASTPLARPRDGYTF. The chain carries TRBV12-3 or TRBV12-4 and TRBJ1-2; no firm D call. The V end lost 7 bases, the J end lost 6 bases, and 21 bases lay between the germline ends. This CDR3 comprises 15 residues.

The CDR3 is CAISEGQGGGYTF. The CDR3, as DNA: TGTGCCATCAGCGAGGGACAGGGAGGCGGCTACACCTTC. The chain uses TRBV10-3 and TRBJ1-2; 9 bases line up with TRBD1. V shed 6 bases, J shed 8 bases, and the junction held 7 bases outside the gene matches. Germline V gene sequence: CDR1 ENHRY, CDR2 SYGVKD. CDR3 size: 13 residues.

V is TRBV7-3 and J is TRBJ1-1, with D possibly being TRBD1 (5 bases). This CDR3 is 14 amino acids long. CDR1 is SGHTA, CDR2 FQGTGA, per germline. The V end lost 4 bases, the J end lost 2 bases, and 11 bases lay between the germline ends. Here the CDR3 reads CASSSGGGNTEAFF. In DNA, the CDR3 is TGTGCCAGCAGCTCCGGGGGGGGTAACACTGAAGCTTTCTTT.

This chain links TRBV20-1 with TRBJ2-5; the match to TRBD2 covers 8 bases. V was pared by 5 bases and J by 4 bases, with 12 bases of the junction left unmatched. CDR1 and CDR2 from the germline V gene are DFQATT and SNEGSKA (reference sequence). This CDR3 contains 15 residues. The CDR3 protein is CSASSGLAGGETQYF. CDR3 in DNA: TGCAGTGCTTCCTCCGGGCTGGCGGGGGGAGAGACCCAGTACTTC.

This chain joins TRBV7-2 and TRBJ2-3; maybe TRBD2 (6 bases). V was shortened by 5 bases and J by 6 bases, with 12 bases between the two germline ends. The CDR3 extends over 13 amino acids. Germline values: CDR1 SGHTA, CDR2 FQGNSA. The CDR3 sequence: CASSTQRADTQYF. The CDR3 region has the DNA TGTGCCAGCAGCACCCAGCGGGCGGATACGCAGTATTTT.

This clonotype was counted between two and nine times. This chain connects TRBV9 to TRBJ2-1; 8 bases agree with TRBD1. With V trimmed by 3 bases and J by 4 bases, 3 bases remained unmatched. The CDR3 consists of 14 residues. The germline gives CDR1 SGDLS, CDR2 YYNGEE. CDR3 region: CASSGRTGYNEQFF. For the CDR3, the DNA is TGTGCCAGCAGCGGCCGGACAGGGTACAATGAGCAGTTCTTC.

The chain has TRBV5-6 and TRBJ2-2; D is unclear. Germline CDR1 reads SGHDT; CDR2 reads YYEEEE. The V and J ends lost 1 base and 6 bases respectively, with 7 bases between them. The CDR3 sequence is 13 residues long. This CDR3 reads CASSLFTPGELFF. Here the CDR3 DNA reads TGTGCCAGCAGCTTGTTTACTCCCGGGGAGCTGTTTTTT.

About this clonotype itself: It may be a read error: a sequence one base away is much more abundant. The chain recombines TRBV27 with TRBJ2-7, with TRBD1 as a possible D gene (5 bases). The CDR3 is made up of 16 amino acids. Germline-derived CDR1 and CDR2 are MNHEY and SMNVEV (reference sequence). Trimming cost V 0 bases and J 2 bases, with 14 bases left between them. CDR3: CASSLSPRDRTYEQYF. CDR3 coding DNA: TGTGCCAGCAGTTTATCCCCCCGAGACAGAACCTACGAGCAGTACTTC.

The CDR3 here is CASSFYRDGPYEQYF. DNA of the CDR3: TGTGCCAGCAGTTTTTATCGGGACGGACCCTACGAGCAGTACTTC. The rearrangement links TRBV28 to TRBJ2-7, with D perhaps matching TRBD1 or TRBD2 (5 bases each). The CDR3 extends over 15 amino acids. From germline, CDR1 is MDHEN and CDR2 SYDVKM. The V and J ends lost 3 bases and 2 bases respectively, with 14 bases between them.

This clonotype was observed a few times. CDR3 sequence (DNA): TGCAGTGCTAGACTGGTCGAGCAGTACTTC. Translation gives CSARLVEQYF. The chain uses TRBV20-1 and TRBJ2-7; no reliable D call. V lost 2 bases to trimming and J lost 6 bases, with 5 bases between them. This CDR3 region has 10 residues. Per the germline V gene, CDR1 is DFQATT and CDR2 is SNEGSKA (reference sequence).

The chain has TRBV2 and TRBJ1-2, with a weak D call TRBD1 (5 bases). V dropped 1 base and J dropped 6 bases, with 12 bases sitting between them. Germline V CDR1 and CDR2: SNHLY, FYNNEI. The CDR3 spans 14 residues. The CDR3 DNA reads TGTGCCAGCAGTGAAGGTGGGGACGTCAATGGCTACACCTTC. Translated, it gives CASSEGGDVNGYTF.

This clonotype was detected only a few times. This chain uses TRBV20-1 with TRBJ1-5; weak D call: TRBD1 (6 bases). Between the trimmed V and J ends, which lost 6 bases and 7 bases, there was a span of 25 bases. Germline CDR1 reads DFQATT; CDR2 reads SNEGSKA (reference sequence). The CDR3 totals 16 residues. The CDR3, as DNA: TGCAGTGCCACCCAGGTGAGGAGACAGGCCGGGCAGCCCCAGCATTTT. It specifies CSATQVRRQAGQPQHF.

The CDR3 loop is CASSPGEPGPKNIQYF. CDR3 in DNA: TGCGCCAGCAGCCCTGGAGAACCGGGGCCCAAAAACATTCAGTACTTC. The V call is TRBV4-3, the J call TRBJ2-4, with D perhaps being TRBD1 or TRBD2 (5 bases each). This CDR3 is built from 16 residues. CDR1 and CDR2 from the germline V gene are LGHNA and YSLEER. V was clipped by 4 bases and J by 2 bases, with 15 bases between them.

The CDR3 is CASRPGTFVYEQYF. The CDR3 DNA follows: TGTGCCAGCAGACCCGGGACATTCGTCTACGAGCAGTACTTC. The chain links TRBV27 to TRBJ2-7; maybe TRBD1 (6 bases). Trimming removed 6 bases at V and 3 bases at J, with 15 bases between. CDR1 and CDR2 from the germline V gene are MNHEY and SMNVEV (reference sequence). There are 14 residues in the CDR3.

This CDR3 reads CASSLPRTSGGYEQYF. DNA of the CDR3: TGTGCCAGCAGTTTACCCCGGACTAGCGGGGGATACGAGCAGTACTTC. The chain couples TRBV12-3 or TRBV12-4 to TRBJ2-4; TRBD2 matches at 13 bases. The J call could be wrong; TRBJ2-7 is a better fit for the DNA end. The CDR3 is made up of 16 amino acids.

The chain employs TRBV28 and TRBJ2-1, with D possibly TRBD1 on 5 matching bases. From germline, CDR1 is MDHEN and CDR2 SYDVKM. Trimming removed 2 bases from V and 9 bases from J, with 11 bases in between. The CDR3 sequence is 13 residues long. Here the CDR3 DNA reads TGTGCCAGCAGTTTACTACAGGCTCGTGAGCAGTTCTTC. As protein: CASSLLQAREQFF.

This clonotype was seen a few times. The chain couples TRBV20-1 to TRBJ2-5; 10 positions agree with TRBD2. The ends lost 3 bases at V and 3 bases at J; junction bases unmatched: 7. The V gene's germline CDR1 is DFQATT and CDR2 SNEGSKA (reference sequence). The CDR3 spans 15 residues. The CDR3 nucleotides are TGCAGTGCTAGTTGGCTAGCGGGAGCTAAAGAGACCCAGTACTTC. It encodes CSASWLAGAKETQYF.

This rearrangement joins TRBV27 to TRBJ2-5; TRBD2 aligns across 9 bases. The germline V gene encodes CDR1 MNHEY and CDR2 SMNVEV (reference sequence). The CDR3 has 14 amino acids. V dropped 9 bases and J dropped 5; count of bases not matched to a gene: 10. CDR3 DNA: TGTGCCAGTCGCCCTAGCGGGGTCCGTGAGACCCAGTACTTC. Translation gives CASRPSGVRETQYF.